The 8 T cell receptor beta chains below were found in one sample sequenced in a study of blood T cell repertoires in COVID-19. Produced via immunoSEQ multiplex PCR; TCRdb's table is partial and in-frame only. This table holds about 280,000 clones, roughly 86% found once. Material: PBMCs or T cells enriched from blood (not recorded which). The receptors stem from a woman in her fifties or sixties who had recovered from COVID-19.

The V and J genes are TRBV28 and TRBJ1-2; the match to TRBD1 covers 8 bases. The germline V gene has CDR1 MDHEN and CDR2 SYDVKM. After removal of 3 bases from V and 1 base from J, the junction contained 7 bases not matched to a gene. There are 16 residues in the CDR3. In DNA form, the CDR3 reads TGTGCCAGCAGTTTCCCCGGACAGGGCCGTAACTATGGCTACACCTTC. Translating gives CASSFPGQGRNYGYTF.

The chain joins TRBV5-1 to TRBJ1-2; TRBD1 matches at 8 bases. CDR1 SGHRS and CDR2 YFSETQ come from the germline V gene. V lost 6 bases, J lost 10 bases, and 8 bases stayed unmatched. The CDR3 covers 12 residues. The CDR3 here is CASMGQAPVYTF. As DNA, the CDR3 is TGCGCCAGCATGGGACAGGCTCCTGTCTACACCTTC.

The chain has TRBV7-2 and TRBJ2-5, with D maybe TRBD2 (5 bases). Germline V gene data show CDR1 as SGHTA and CDR2 as FQGNSA. The CDR3 extends over 14 amino acids. Trimming took off 2 bases at V and 1 base at J, with 8 bases between the two ends. The CDR3 bases are TGTGCCAGCAGCTTAACGGGGATCCAAGAGACCCAGTACTTC. It specifies CASSLTGIQETQYF.

This clone has only one observation. The chain uses TRBV14 and TRBJ2-1; the D gene is possibly TRBD1 (6 bases). Germline V gene data show CDR1 as SGHDN and CDR2 as FVKESK. Trimming pared 1 base from V and 1 base from J, leaving 11 bases between. The CDR3 contains 16 residues. CDR3: CASSQVSGVSYNEQFF. The CDR3 DNA reads as TGTGCCAGCAGCCAAGTTTCAGGGGTTTCCTACAATGAGCAGTTCTTC. Supplemented by reference TRBV14 and TRBJ2-1, the full variable domain reads EAGVTQFPSHSVIEKGQTVTLRCDPISGHDNLYWYRRVMGKEIKFLLHFVKESKQDESGMPNNRFLAERTGGTYSTLKVQPAELEDSGVYFCASSQVSGVSYNEQFFGPGTRLTVL.

This chain connects TRBV7-2 to TRBJ2-3; D is possibly TRBD2 (5 bases). The CDR3 is 15 residues long. The V gene lost 5 bases and the J gene lost 2 bases, with 14 bases spanning the gap. CDR1 is SGHTA, CDR2 FQGNSA, per germline. The CDR3 DNA reads TGTGCCAGCAGCCCCATCGGACTTTTCACAGATACGCAGTATTTT. This translates into CASSPIGLFTDTQYF.

The chain is built from TRBV2 and TRBJ1-2, with 7 bases identical to TRBD1. Looked up from germline, CDR1 is SNHLY and CDR2 is FYNNEI. V trimming: 7 bases; J trimming: 4 bases; junction bases outside the gene matches: 12. The CDR3 loop spans 15 amino acids. The CDR3 DNA is TGTGCCAGCATCAAGGAGGGACAGAGTACCTATGGCTACACCTTC. Its translation: CASIKEGQSTYGYTF.

This clone came up once. The J gene is TRBJ1-5, the V gene TRBV6-5; 9 bases agree with TRBD1. Unmatched junction bases numbered 3, after V lost 6 bases and J lost 3 bases. Germline V lookup: CDR1 MNHEY, CDR2 SVGAGI. CDR3 length equals 14 residues. The CDR3 DNA reads TGTGCCAGCAGCTGGGACAGGGTCAATCAGCCCCAGCATTTT. Translating gives CASSWDRVNQPQHF.

The J gene is TRBJ2-3, the V gene TRBV30; D not resolved. Germline values: CDR1 GTSNPN, CDR2 SVGIG (reference sequence). The length of the CDR3 is 12 residues. The V end was cut by 2 bases, the J end by 0 bases, with 3 bases between. Written as DNA, the CDR3 is TGTGCCTGGAGTCTCAGCACAGATACGCAGTATTTT. Translated: CAWSLSTDTQYF.